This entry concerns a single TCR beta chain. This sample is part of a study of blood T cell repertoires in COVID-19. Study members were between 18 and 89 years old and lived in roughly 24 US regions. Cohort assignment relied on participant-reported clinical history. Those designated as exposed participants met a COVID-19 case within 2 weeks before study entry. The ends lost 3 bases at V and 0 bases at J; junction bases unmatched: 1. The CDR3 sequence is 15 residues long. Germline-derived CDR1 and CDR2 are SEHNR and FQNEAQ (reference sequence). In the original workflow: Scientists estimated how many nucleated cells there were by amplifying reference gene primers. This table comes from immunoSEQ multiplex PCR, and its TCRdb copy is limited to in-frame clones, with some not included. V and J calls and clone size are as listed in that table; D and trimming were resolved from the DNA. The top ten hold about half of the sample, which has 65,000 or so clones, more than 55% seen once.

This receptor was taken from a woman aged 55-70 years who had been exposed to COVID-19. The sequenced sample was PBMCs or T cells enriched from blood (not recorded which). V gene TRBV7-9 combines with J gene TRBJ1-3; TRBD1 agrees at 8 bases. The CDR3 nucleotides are TGTGCCAGCAGCTTGGGACAGGTCTCTGGAAACACCATATATTTT. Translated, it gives CASSLGQVSGNTIYF.